Following are 26 T cell receptor beta chains from one sample sequenced in a study of cytomegalovirus exposure and HLA in healthy donors. 60 Vbeta and 13 Jbeta primers were used in PCR. Method: immunoSEQ multiplex PCR; TCRdb's copy keeps in-frame clones and lacks some. Of 100,000 to 150,000 clones listed, approximately 86% were seen once; the top ten hold over 1.5%. The sample taken for sequencing was PBMCs. The receptors derive from a boy aged 5-17 years in good health and CMV-seronegative.

This clone has more than one count but fewer than ten. The chain carries TRBV7-2 and TRBJ2-3; 9 bases are a match to TRBD2. Germline lookup yields CDR1 SGHTA and CDR2 FQGNSA. V shed 5 bases and J 6 bases; nucleotides not matched to a gene: 9. The CDR3 has 15 amino acids. The CDR3 is CASSGSSGVTDTQYF. The CDR3 nucleotides read TGTGCCAGCAGCGGATCTAGCGGGGTGACCGATACGCAGTATTTT. Combining the CDR3 with reference TRBV7-2 and TRBJ2-3 gives the whole variable domain GAGVSQSPSNKVTEKGKDVELRCDPISGHTALYWYRQSLGQGLEFLIYFQGNSAPDKSGLPSDRFSAERTGGSVSTLTIQRTQQEDSAVYLCASSGSSGVTDTQYFGPGTRLTVL.

Note on this clone: Other DNA sequences within the sample encode an identical CDR3. CDR3 in DNA: TGTGCCACTAGAACAGGGGCATGGAACACTGAAGCTTTCTTT. Amino acid sequence: CATRTGAWNTEAFF. The V call is TRBV6-1, the J call TRBJ1-1, with 7 bases that match TRBD1. The CDR3 runs 14 residues. Germline assignment: CDR1 MNHNS and CDR2 SASEGT. Germline trimming cut 10 bases from V and 1 base from J; bases unmatched to any gene: 9.

V is TRBV5-1 and J is TRBJ1-1, with D unclear. Germline assignment: CDR1 SGHRS and CDR2 YFSETQ. V dropped 2 bases and J dropped 8 bases, with 10 bases sitting between them. There are 12 residues in the CDR3. CDR3 residues: CASSFNRREAFF. The CDR3 DNA sequence: TGCGCCAGCAGCTTTAACAGAAGAGAAGCTTTCTTT.

The genes are TRBV27 and TRBJ1-6; tentative D call: TRBD1 (5 bases). The V and J ends lost 3 bases and 6 bases respectively, with 6 bases between them. The CDR3 has 13 residues. Germline loops: CDR1 MNHEY, CDR2 SMNVEV (reference sequence). Written as DNA, the CDR3 is TGTGCCAGCAGTTTCGGGGGTAATTCACCCCTCCACTTT. Amino acids: CASSFGGNSPLHF.

The chain carries TRBV15 and TRBJ1-1; TRBD1 matches 8 bases. V trimming: 4 bases; J trimming: 3 bases; junction bases outside the gene matches: 4. The germline gives CDR1 LNHNV, CDR2 YYDKDF (reference sequence). The CDR3 is 14 residues long. CDR3 protein: CATSTRTGHTEAFF. The CDR3 coding sequence is TGTGCCACCAGCACAAGGACAGGGCACACTGAAGCTTTCTTT.

J is TRBJ2-3 and V is TRBV19; 8 bases match TRBD2. V gave up 3 bases and J gave up 1 base; unmatched junction bases: 9. CDR1 is LNHDA, CDR2 SQIVND, per germline (reference sequence). This CDR3 region has 17 residues. This CDR3 is CASSMGRTSGGTDTQYF. The CDR3 DNA is TGTGCCAGTAGTATGGGCCGAACTAGCGGAGGCACAGATACGCAGTATTTT.

Remarks on this clone: At one boundary the junction diverges from the germline segment, which might be a read error. The V gene is TRBV29-1, the J gene TRBJ1-3; D is possibly TRBD1 (6 bases). CDR1 is SQVTM, CDR2 ANQGSEA, per germline. The CDR3 spans 16 residues. The CDR3 nucleotides are TGCAGCGGTGAATTTGGACAGCCGAGCTCTGGAAACACCATATATTTT. Translated: CSGEFGQPSSGNTIYF.

The chain couples TRBV4-2 to TRBJ1-1; D is possibly TRBD1 (6 bases). CDR1 is LGHNA, CDR2 YNFKEQ, per germline. This CDR3 comprises 16 residues. V lost 1 base and J 4 bases, leaving 16 bases between the germline ends. The CDR3 sequence is CASSQGNRDPSTEAFF. The CDR3 nucleotides read TGTGCCAGCAGCCAAGGTAACAGGGATCCGAGCACTGAAGCTTTCTTT.

V usage is TRBV6-1 and J usage is TRBJ2-5, with 7 bases that match TRBD2. CDR1 is MNHNS, CDR2 SASEGT, per germline. The CDR3 is made up of 15 amino acids. V shed 6 bases and J 1 base; nucleotides not matched to a gene: 8. The CDR3 coding sequence is TGTGCCAGCAGCCACAACTTAGCGGGCCAAGAGACCCAGTACTTC. This encodes CASSHNLAGQETQYF.

This clone was seen a single time. This sequence joins TRBV25-1 and TRBJ1-5; possible D gene TRBD1, 6 bases. The length of the CDR3 is 13 residues. CDR1 is MGHDK and CDR2 is SYGVNS in the germline V gene. V lost 7 bases and J lost 6, with 13 bases in between. The CDR3 region is CASKGGAAQPQHF. The CDR3 nucleotides are TGTGCCAGCAAGGGGGGGGCGGCTCAGCCCCAGCATTTT. Full variable domain (rest looked up from reference TRBV25-1 and TRBJ1-5): EADIYQTPRYLVIGTGKKITLECSQTMGHDKMYWYQQDPGMELHLIHYSYGVNSTEKGDLSSESTVSRIRTEHFPLTLESARPSHTSQYLCASKGGAAQPQHFGDGTRLSIL.

For this clone: One end of the junction varies from germline; a read error may be responsible. V and J are TRBV2 and TRBJ1-2; possible D gene TRBD1, 5 bases. The CDR3 is made up of 12 amino acids. Germline V gene data show CDR1 as SNHLY and CDR2 as FYNNEI. The CDR3 nucleotides read TGTGCCAGCACAACAGGCTCGTTCGGCTACCCCTTC. This codes for CASTTGSFGYPF.

This chain uses TRBV6-5 with TRBJ2-1, with 8 bases matching TRBD2. The trim removed 1 base at V and 9 bases at J, leaving 11 bases unmatched. Germline V gives CDR1 MNHEY, CDR2 SVGAGI. This CDR3 region has 16 residues. The CDR3 DNA reads as TGTGCCAGCAGTTACTTAGGGACTAGGGATTCAAGTGAGCAGTTCTTC. This encodes CASSYLGTRDSSEQFF.

The rearrangement links TRBV4-2 to TRBJ1-6; 7 positions match TRBD1. From germline, CDR1 is LGHNA and CDR2 YNFKEQ. The CDR3 length is 17 residues. V lost 0 bases, J lost 6 bases, and 8 bases stayed unmatched. CDR3 sequence reads: CASSQENTGAANSPLHF. The CDR3 coding sequence is TGTGCCAGCAGCCAAGAGAATACAGGGGCGGCTAATTCACCCCTCCACTTT.

This clone was observed a single time. V gene TRBV7-6 combines with J gene TRBJ2-6, with a possible D match to TRBD1 (6 bases). V shed 5 bases and J shed 4 bases, with 12 bases lying between them. The CDR3 spans 15 residues. CDR1 and CDR2 from the germline V gene are SGHVS and FNYEAQ. CDR3 loop: CASSITGPGANVLTF. CDR3 DNA: TGTGCCAGCAGCATTACAGGGCCGGGGGCCAACGTCCTGACTTTC.

This chain uses TRBV28 with TRBJ2-2, with 8 bases matching TRBD2. This CDR3 has 17 amino acids. Germline loops: CDR1 MDHEN, CDR2 SYDVKM. The trim removed 3 bases at V and 3 bases at J, leaving 9 bases unmatched. The CDR3 nucleotides read TGTGCCAGCAGTTTCGGCCCGGGACTAGAGGACACCGGGGAGCTGTTTTTT. Translating gives CASSFGPGLEDTGELFF.

The V gene is TRBV21-1, the J gene TRBJ1-2; the table's D call, TRBD1, has no DNA check behind it. TRBV21-1 constitutes a pseudogene. The CDR3 length is 17 residues. CDR3 residues: CASSKVWTIKGDYGYTF. The CDR3 nucleotides read TGTGCCAGCAGCAAAGTCTGGACAATTAAAGGAGACTATGGCTACACCTTC.

V and J are TRBV20-1 and TRBJ1-3, with unresolved D. Germline loops: CDR1 DFQATT, CDR2 SNEGSKA (reference sequence). The CDR3 contains 11 residues. In nucleotides, the CDR3 is TGCAGCCGGAGGGCTGGAAACACCATATATTTT. Its protein product is CSRRAGNTIYF.

The rearrangement links TRBV7-9 to TRBJ2-7; a possible D gene is TRBD1 (6 bases). The germline V and J ends were trimmed by 5 bases and 4 bases, with 12 bases remaining between them. This CDR3 has 13 residues. The V gene's germline CDR1 is SEHNR and CDR2 FQNEAQ (reference sequence). The CDR3 DNA sequence: TGTGCCAGCAGCCCCGGGACAAGGTACGAGCAGTACTTC. It translates to CASSPGTRYEQYF.

This rearrangement joins TRBV6-4 to TRBJ2-5, with TRBD2 matching 10 bases. The germline CDR1 and CDR2 sequences are MRHNA and SNTAGT. This CDR3 region has 13 residues. Germline trimming cut 4 bases from V and 7 bases from J; bases unmatched to any gene: 3. The CDR3 sequence is CASSALAGATQYF. DNA for the CDR3: TGTGCCAGCAGTGCCCTAGCGGGAGCGACCCAGTACTTC.

This sequence joins TRBV5-6 and TRBJ2-1, with 8 bases lining up with TRBD2. V was clipped by 0 bases and J by 8 bases; unmatched bases: 7. Germline CDR1 SGHDT, CDR2 YYEEEE. The CDR3 consists of 15 residues. The CDR3 region has the DNA TGTGCCAGCAGCTTGGAGCGGGAGTTTGAGGATGAGCAGTTCTTC. It codes for CASSLEREFEDEQFF.

The V and J genes are TRBV27 and TRBJ1-2, with TRBD1 matching 7 bases. CDR3 length: 13 amino acids. V dropped 6 bases and J dropped 4; count of bases not matched to a gene: 5. Per the germline V gene, CDR1 is MNHEY and CDR2 is SMNVEV (reference sequence). CDR3 amino acids: CASREGAGYGYTF. The CDR3 region has the DNA TGTGCCAGCAGAGAGGGGGCCGGCTATGGCTACACCTTC.

This chain joins TRBV28 and TRBJ1-6; 10 bases are shared with TRBD1. CDR3 length equals 16 residues. After removal of 2 bases from V and 13 bases from J, the junction contained 11 bases not matched to a gene. Germline CDR1 MDHEN, CDR2 SYDVKM. The CDR3, as DNA: TGTGCCAGCAGTTTACCGGGACAGGGGACTCAGAGGCCCCTCCACTTT. As protein: CASSLPGQGTQRPLHF.

The CDR3 loop is CAWSPDESDEQYF. CDR3 DNA sequence: TGTGCCTGGAGCCCTGACGAGAGCGACGAGCAGTACTTC. The chain couples TRBV30 to TRBJ2-7; D is unclear. Germline V CDR1 and CDR2: GTSNPN, SVGIG (reference sequence). The CDR3 covers 13 residues. With 3 bases removed from V and 5 bases from J, the gap between germline ends came to 14 bases.

This chain joins TRBV9 and TRBJ1-6; D not resolved. V was pared by 0 bases and J by 7 bases, with 5 bases between. CDR1 is SGDLS, CDR2 YYNGEE, per germline. The CDR3 length is 13 residues. Written as DNA, the CDR3 is TGTGCCAGCAGCGTAGGAGGCAATTCACCCCTCCACTTT. As protein: CASSVGGNSPLHF.

This clone appeared a single time. The J gene is TRBJ1-2, the V gene TRBV5-6; D not resolved. The V end was cut by 0 bases, the J end by 2 bases, with 5 bases between. Germline V gene data show CDR1 as SGHDT and CDR2 as YYEEEE. This CDR3 has 13 amino acids. The CDR3 sequence is CASSLVENYGYTF. The CDR3 nucleotides are TGTGCCAGCAGCTTGGTCGAGAACTATGGCTACACCTTC.

This sequence joins TRBV2 and TRBJ2-7; 7 nucleotides align to TRBD2. This CDR3 has 14 residues. Trimming removed 7 bases from V and 1 base from J; junction bases left unmatched: 7. Germline CDR1 and CDR2: SNHLY and FYNNEI. The CDR3 loop is CASKAGTTSYEQYF. The CDR3 region has the DNA TGTGCCAGCAAAGCCGGGACTACATCCTACGAGCAGTACTTC.